This T cell receptor (beta chain) was recovered during a study of blood T cell repertoires in COVID-19. Authors' methods: Reference gene primer amplification in the assay estimated nucleated cell counts. Here immunoSEQ multiplex PCR was the method, and the copy in TCRdb shows in-frame clones only, minus some. From that table come the V and J calls and clone size; the DNA was used to work out D and trimming. The sample lists over 120,000 clones; 87% were seen once. V lost 5 bases and J 0 bases, leaving 10 bases between the germline ends. Per germline, CDR1 SNHLY and CDR2 FYNNEI. The CDR3 sequence is 14 residues long.

The receptor's source is a man in his fifties who had recovered from COVID-19. The J gene is TRBJ2-5, the V gene TRBV2, with D maybe TRBD1 (6 bases). Specimen: peripheral blood. The DNA for the CDR3 is TGTGCCAGCAGTAAGGACAGAAACCAAGAGACCCAGTACTTC. Its translation is CASSKDRNQETQYF.